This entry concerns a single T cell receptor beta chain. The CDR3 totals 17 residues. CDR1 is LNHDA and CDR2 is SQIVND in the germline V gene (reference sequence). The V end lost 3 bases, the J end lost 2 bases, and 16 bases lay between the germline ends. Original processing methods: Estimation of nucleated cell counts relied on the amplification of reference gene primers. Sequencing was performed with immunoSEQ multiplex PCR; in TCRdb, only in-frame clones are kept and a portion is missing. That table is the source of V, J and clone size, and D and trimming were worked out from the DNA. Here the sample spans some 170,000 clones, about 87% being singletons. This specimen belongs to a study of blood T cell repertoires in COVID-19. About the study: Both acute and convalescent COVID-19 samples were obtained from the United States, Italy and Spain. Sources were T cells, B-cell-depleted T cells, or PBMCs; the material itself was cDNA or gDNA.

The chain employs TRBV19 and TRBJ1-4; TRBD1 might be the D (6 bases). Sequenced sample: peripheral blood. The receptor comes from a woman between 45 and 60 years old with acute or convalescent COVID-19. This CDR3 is CASSIGRGKFTNEKLFF. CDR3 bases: TGTGCCAGTAGTATTGGCAGGGGAAAGTTTACTAATGAAAAACTGTTTTTT.